The rows below give T cell receptor beta chains drawn from one sample of a study of CD4+ T cells in melanoma. Repertoires were generated with immunoSEQ multiplex PCR, while TCRdb's copy carries only in-frame clones and drops some. The sample records approximately 9,700 clones, 60% to 85% being singletons. Sequencing was carried out using cells from a culture (not recorded whether cultured in vitro). The receptors come from a human donor with melanoma. Both conserved end residues are part of each CDR3. D genes are given only for firm matches. Some rows mark clone size as missing; the rest say once, few, many or name a class of expanded clone.

d_call	j_call	clone_size	v_call	cdr3_aa	cdr3_nt
TRBD2	TRBJ2-5	NA	TRBV5-4	CASSQGTSAYQETQYF	TGTGCCAGCAGCCAAGGGACTAGCGCGTACCAAGAGACCCAGTACTTC
TRBD1	TRBJ2-2	few	TRBV29-1	CSVAGTGDTGELFF	TGCAGCGTCGCCGGGACAGGGGACACCGGGGAGCTGTTTTTT
TRBD2	TRBJ2-5	once	TRBV6-1	CASSEAGGFGETQYF	TGTGCCAGCAGTGAAGCGGGGGGGTTTGGGGAGACCCAGTACTTC
NA	TRBJ2-7	NA	TRBV5-5	CASSLNRQYSYEQYF	TGTGCCAGCAGCTTGAACCGTCAGTATTCGTACGAGCAGTACTTC
NA	TRBJ2-2	NA	TRBV4-1	CASSHHGMNTGELFF	TGCGCCAGCAGCCACCACGGAATGAACACCGGGGAGCTGTTTTTT
TRBD1	TRBJ1-6	NA	TRBV7-9	CATSKGTDNSPLHF	TGTGCCACTTCGAAAGGGACAGATAATTCACCCCTCCACTTT
TRBD1	TRBJ2-7	NA	TRBV18	CASSPRGQGQSEQYF	TGTGCCAGCTCACCAAGGGGACAGGGGCAGTCCGAGCAGTACTTC
NA	TRBJ1-2	few	TRBV2	CASSLIPGAEGYTF	TGTGCCAGCAGTCTCATTCCAGGGGCGGAAGGCTACACCTTC
NA	TRBJ1-4	NA	TRBV2	CASNVWDEGQKLFF	TGTGCCAGCAATGTCTGGGATGAAGGCCAAAAACTGTTTTTT
NA	TRBJ1-2	NA	TRBV11-2	CASSSYRSRDYGYTF	TGTGCCAGCAGCTCATACAGGTCCCGAGACTATGGCTACACCTTC
TRBD2	TRBJ2-2	few	TRBV9	CASSVVASGTGELFF	TGTGCCAGCAGCGTAGTCGCTAGCGGCACCGGGGAGCTGTTTTTT
NA	TRBJ2-3	NA	TRBV11-2	CASSLEGIGTDTQYF	TGTGCCAGCAGCTTAGAAGGAATTGGCACAGATACGCAGTATTTT
TRBD2	TRBJ2-2	NA	TRBV5-1	CASSTGLADTGELFF	TGCGCCAGCAGCACCGGACTAGCGGACACCGGGGAGCTGTTTTTT
NA	TRBJ1-2	NA	TRBV6-2/TRBV6-3	CASSRLVPSPNYGYTF	TGTGCCAGCAGTCGCCTGGTCCCTAGCCCTAACTATGGCTACACCTTC
NA	TRBJ2-1	NA	TRBV7-9	CASSRLVSDEQFF	TGTGCCAGCAGCCGACTTGTCAGCGATGAGCAGTTCTTC
NA	TRBJ1-1	NA	TRBV7-9	CASSVLGQTNTEAFF	TGTGCCAGCAGCGTACTAGGACAGACAAACACTGAAGCTTTCTTT
TRBD1	TRBJ2-2	NA	TRBV25-1	CASSARQGYVTGELFF	TGTGCCAGCAGTGCGCGACAGGGCTATGTCACCGGGGAGCTGTTTTTT